This TCR beta chain was identified during a study of blood T cell repertoires in COVID-19. V was cut by 4 bases and J by 6 bases, with 9 bases left in between. The CDR3 contains 13 residues. Germline V gene lookup returns CDR1 LGHNT and CDR2 FRNRAP. Authors' processing steps: Nucleated cell counts were estimated from reference gene primer amplification. Method: immunoSEQ multiplex PCR; TCRdb's copy keeps in-frame clones and lacks some. V and J calls plus clone size are reproduced from that table; the DNA served to infer D and trimming. Here the sample spans over 120,000 clones, roughly 80% being singletons.

The receptor's source is an elderly woman with acute or convalescent COVID-19. The chain combines TRBV12-5 with TRBJ2-2; unclear D gene. Sequencing was done on a sample of peripheral blood. The CDR3 DNA is TGTGCTAGTGGTTACCTATCCTCCGGGGAGCTGTTTTTT. Its protein is CASGYLSSGELFF.